This T cell receptor (beta chain) was observed in a study of regulatory T cells in long-lasting Graves disease. For TCR beta, libraries came from iRepertoire HTBI primers and Arm-PCR of CDR3 regions. Via MiXCR, TCRdb re-called the multiplex PCR reads, giving one row per CDR3 protein. The sample lists a few hundred thousand distinct CDR3 sequences; over 15% were seen once. Regarding time point: newly diagnosed GD, antithyroid drugs for less than 3 months. From RNA extracted from PBMCs, the TCR library was made. After removal of 3 bases from V and 8 bases from J, the junction contained 8 bases not matched to a gene. The CDR3 has 14 amino acids. Looked up from germline, CDR1 is MDHEN and CDR2 is SYDVKM. Whole-study results and caveats: Comparison showed that persistent patients shared more public clonotypes (under 3,000) than new patients (over 950).

This clonotype was detected many times. The target antigen is unknown. Separately, the same data were catalogued under a study of T cells in Graves' hyperthyroidism and ophthalmopathy. From that report: Clinical symptoms, serum thyroxine and TRAb, thyroid ultrasound and orbital computed tomography were used for the diagnoses. A 13 V-J signature model discriminated ophthalmopathy versus stable hyperthyroidism.

The genes are TRBV28 and TRBJ1-2, with TRBD1 matching 8 bases. Source: peripheral blood mononuclear cells (PBMCs), taken at new diagnosis, from a patient treated with antithyroid drugs. The receptor comes from a woman aged 18 to 35 with Graves disease. The CDR3 here is CASSLPTGDGGYTF. The CDR3 bases are TGTGCCAGCAGTTTGCCGACAGGGGACGGGGGCTACACCTTC.